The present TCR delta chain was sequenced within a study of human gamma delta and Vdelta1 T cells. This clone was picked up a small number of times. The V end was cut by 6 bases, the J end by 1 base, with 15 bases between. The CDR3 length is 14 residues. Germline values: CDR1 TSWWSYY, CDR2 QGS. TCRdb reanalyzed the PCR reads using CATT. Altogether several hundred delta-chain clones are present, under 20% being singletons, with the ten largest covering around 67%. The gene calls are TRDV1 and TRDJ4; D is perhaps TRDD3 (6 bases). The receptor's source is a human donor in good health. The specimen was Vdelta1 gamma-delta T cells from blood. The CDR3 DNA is TGTGCTCTTGGAATCCGGGGATTGAGCAGACCCCTGATCTTT. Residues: CALGIRGLSRPLIF.